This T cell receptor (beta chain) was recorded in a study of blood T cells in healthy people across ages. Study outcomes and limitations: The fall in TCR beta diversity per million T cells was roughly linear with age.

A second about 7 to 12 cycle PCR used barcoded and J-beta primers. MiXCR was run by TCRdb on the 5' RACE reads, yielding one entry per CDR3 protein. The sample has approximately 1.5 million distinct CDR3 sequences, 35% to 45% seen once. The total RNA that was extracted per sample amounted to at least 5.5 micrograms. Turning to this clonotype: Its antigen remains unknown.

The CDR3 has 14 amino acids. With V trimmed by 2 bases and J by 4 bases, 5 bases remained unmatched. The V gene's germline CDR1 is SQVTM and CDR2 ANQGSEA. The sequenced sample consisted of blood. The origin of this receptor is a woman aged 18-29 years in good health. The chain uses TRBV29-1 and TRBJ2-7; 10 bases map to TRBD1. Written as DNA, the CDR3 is TGCAGCGTTGAACGGGACAGGGGTTGGTACGAGCAGTACTTC. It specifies CSVERDRGWYEQYF.